The 20 T cell receptor beta chains reported below all come from one sample, sequenced in a study of naive and memory T cell subsets. An equimolar mix of two oligonucleotides served as the beta constant-region primer for TRBC1 and TRBC2. A single record per CDR3 protein comes from TCRdb applying MiXCR to the UMI-ligation and nested PCR reads. Here the sample spans around 40,000 distinct CDR3 sequences, approximately 12% being singletons. The specimen was effector memory CD4+ T cells from blood. Subset indicated: effector memory, CD45RA- CD27-. The receptors were gathered from a human donor in good health.

To note about this clonotype: It is unclear where the CDR3 begins or ends on the DNA, so no DNA is shown, and the CDR3 is as TCRdb lists it. The chain has TRBV12-3 or TRBV12-4 and TRBJ1-1; the table's D call of TRBD1 was not tested on the DNA. The CDR3 sequence runs 20 residues, both termini included. CDR3 loop: CASSRLYFCASSRHSTEAFF.

The chain links TRBV7-9 to TRBJ2-7; the D is unclear. V gave up 5 bases and J gave up 6 bases, with 11 bases separating them. The germline V gene has CDR1 SEHNR and CDR2 FQNEAQ (reference sequence). The CDR3 covers 12 residues. The CDR3 loop is CASSPHSSEQYF. Written as DNA, the CDR3 is TGTGCCAGCAGCCCACACAGTAGCGAGCAGTACTTC.

The CDR3 is CASSLGRDRISGYTF. DNA of the CDR3: TGTGCCAGCAGTTTGGGGCGGGATCGGATCTCGGGCTACACCTTC. The chain joins TRBV12-3 or TRBV12-4 to TRBJ1-2; a weak D match, TRBD1 (5 bases). The CDR3 is 15 amino acids. The V end was cut by 3 bases, the J end by 8 bases, with 19 bases between.

This clonotype came up many times. The J gene is TRBJ2-3, the V gene TRBV2; D perhaps matches TRBD1 (5 bases). V lost 5 bases and J lost 6, with 12 bases in between. The CDR3 length is 13 residues. Germline V gives CDR1 SNHLY, CDR2 FYNNEI. CDR3 sequence reads: CASSRDSQDTQYF. The CDR3 nucleotides read TGTGCCAGCAGTCGCGACAGCCAGGATACGCAGTATTTT.

This clonotype was counted between two and nine times. The V call is TRBV11-2, the J call TRBJ1-1; tentatively, D is TRBD1 (6 bases). CDR3 length: 15 amino acids. Per germline, CDR1 SGHAT and CDR2 FQNNGV. V was cut by 7 bases and J by 4 bases, with 19 bases left in between. The CDR3 loop reads CASTTRRGVGTEAFF. Here the CDR3 DNA reads TGTGCCAGCACCACCCGGAGGGGGGTGGGCACTGAAGCTTTCTTT.

A remark on this clonotype: This may come from a read error, since a much larger clone is one base off. The chain employs TRBV2 and TRBJ2-5; D may correspond to TRBD1 or TRBD2 (6 bases each). Trimming removed 5 bases from V and 5 bases from J, with 15 bases in between. The CDR3 runs 14 residues. In germline, CDR1 is SNHLY, CDR2 FYNNEI. DNA of the CDR3: TGTGCCAGCAGTAAATTCGGGGGCCGGGAGACCCAGTACTTC. It yields the protein CASSKFGGRETQYF.

In nucleotides, the CDR3 is TGCAGTGCCTCTTCTACTGGAGATCGCCCTCAAAACATTCAGTACTTC. This encodes CSASSTGDRPQNIQYF. The V call is TRBV20-1, the J call TRBJ2-4; D uncertain. There are 16 residues in the CDR3. The V end was cut by 6 bases, the J end by 5 bases, with 23 bases between. From germline, CDR1 is DFQATT and CDR2 SNEGSKA (reference sequence).

CDR3 in amino acids: CASSWGNYGYTF. CDR3 sequence (DNA): TGTGCCAGTAGTTGGGGGAACTATGGCTACACCTTC. The chain recombines TRBV19 with TRBJ1-2, with D perhaps TRBD1 (5 bases). V gave up 5 bases and J gave up 2 bases, with 6 bases separating them. Germline CDR1 is LNHDA and CDR2 is SQIVND (reference sequence). This CDR3 comprises 12 residues.

The V and J genes are TRBV6-2 or TRBV6-3 and TRBJ2-7, with 7 positions matching TRBD2. Germline trimming cut 4 bases from V and 0 bases from J; bases unmatched to any gene: 12. Germline CDR1 is MNHEY and CDR2 is SVGEGT. The CDR3 consists of 17 residues. DNA for the CDR3: TGTGCCAGCAGTTCCTCCCGTCGACTAGCTTTCTCCTACGAGCAGTACTTC. Translated, it gives CASSSSRRLAFSYEQYF.

This clonotype was seen at least ten times. The genes are TRBV5-1 and TRBJ1-4, with TRBD1 matching over 7 bases. The germline gives CDR1 SGHRS, CDR2 YFSETQ. CDR3 size: 14 residues. V was pared by 4 bases and J by 8 bases, with 8 bases of the junction left unmatched. Here the CDR3 reads CASSPGTAYEKLFF. The CDR3 DNA reads TGCGCCAGCAGCCCCGGGACAGCCTACGAAAAACTGTTTTTT.

V and J are TRBV20-1 and TRBJ2-5; D unclear. The CDR3 covers 13 residues. Germline V gene sequence: CDR1 DFQATT, CDR2 SNEGSKA (reference sequence). V gave up 3 bases and J gave up 5 bases, with 13 bases separating them. The DNA for the CDR3 is TGCAGTGCTAGTCAGCCCCTTAGGGAGACCCAGTACTTC. It specifies CSASQPLRETQYF.

This clonotype was found a few times. V and J are TRBV5-4 and TRBJ1-1; D is undetermined. Germline V lookup: CDR1 SGHNT, CDR2 YYREEE (reference sequence). This CDR3 contains 13 residues. V was pared by 4 bases and J by 6 bases, with 13 bases between. The CDR3 DNA is TGTGCCAGCAGCCCGATCTTTAGGTCTGAAGCTTTCTTT. This translates into CASSPIFRSEAFF.

In its sample, this clonotype was seen once. The rearrangement uses TRBV7-6 and TRBJ2-1, with 7 bases matching TRBD2. From germline, CDR1 is SGHVS and CDR2 FNYEAQ. Germline trimming cut 1 base from V and 4 bases from J; bases unmatched to any gene: 1. CDR3 length: 14 residues. CDR3 coding DNA: TGTGCCAGCAGCTTAGGCGGGGGTTACAATGAGCAGTTCTTC. It codes for CASSLGGGYNEQFF.

This clonotype was found many times. The chain uses TRBV12-3 or TRBV12-4 and TRBJ2-5, with D possibly being TRBD2 (5 bases). This CDR3 is built from 14 residues. V was cut by 6 bases and J by 4 bases, with 15 bases left in between. Written as DNA, the CDR3 is TGTGCCAGCAGAGAAAGCCAGGCGGGAGAGACCCAGTACTTC. This translates into CASRESQAGETQYF.

This clonotype was detected a few times. The rearrangement uses TRBV29-1 and TRBJ2-3, with D perhaps TRBD2 (7 bases). V lost 1 base, J lost 2 bases, and 16 bases lay in between. The CDR3 consists of 16 residues. The germline CDR1 and CDR2 sequences are SQVTM and ANQGSEA. CDR3 DNA sequence: TGCAGCGTTGAAGGGGACGGGGGGCTATACACAGATACGCAGTATTTT. It encodes CSVEGDGGLYTDTQYF.

This clonotype occurred a few times. The chain joins TRBV28 to TRBJ2-7; D ambiguous. Trimming stripped 2 bases from V and 7 bases from J, with 12 bases between. Germline V gene sequence: CDR1 MDHEN, CDR2 SYDVKM. The CDR3 runs to 13 residues. The CDR3 DNA reads as TGTGCCAGCAGTTTACCCAACAGCCTAGAGCAGTACTTC. This codes for CASSLPNSLEQYF. The full variable domain, in which reference TRBV28 and TRBJ2-7 provide the parts outside the CDR3, is DVKVTQSSRYLVKRTGEKVFLECVQDMDHENMFWYRQDPGLGLRLIYFSYDVKMKEKGDIPEGYSVSREKKERFSLILESASTNQTSMYLCASSLPNSLEQYFGPGTRLTVT.

The chain recombines TRBV29-1 with TRBJ2-2; maybe TRBD2 (6 bases). The CDR3 is 16 residues long. The germline V and J ends were trimmed by 7 bases and 5 bases, with 23 bases remaining between them. From germline, CDR1 is SQVTM and CDR2 ANQGSEA. In DNA, the CDR3 is TGCAGCGCCGTGGGGGGACCTCTTGGGCGGACCGGGGAGCTGTTTTTT. Amino acid sequence: CSAVGGPLGRTGELFF.

The gene calls are TRBV29-1 and TRBJ1-1; D unclear. V was clipped by 5 bases and J by 1 base, with 23 bases between them. The CDR3 is made up of 17 amino acids. Germline CDR1 SQVTM, CDR2 ANQGSEA. The CDR3 DNA reads as TGCAGCGTTCGCGGTGGCCCGGGGTCCCGCTCGAACACTGAAGCTTTCTTT. Translation: CSVRGGPGSRSNTEAFF.

This clonotype was picked up many times. V usage is TRBV10-3 and J usage is TRBJ2-3; 8 nucleotides align to TRBD2. The CDR3 is made up of 14 amino acids. Per germline, CDR1 ENHRY and CDR2 SYGVKD. Trimming cost V 5 bases and J 4 bases; bases outside gene matches: 5. The DNA of the CDR3 is TGTGCCATCAGTTCTAGCGGGTACTCAGATACGCAGTATTTT. Its translation is CAISSSGYSDTQYF.

The table lists this clonotype with many counts. V gene TRBV30 combines with J gene TRBJ2-7; unclear D gene. Germline V gene lookup returns CDR1 GTSNPN and CDR2 SVGIG (reference sequence). V lost 1 base and J 4 bases, leaving 14 bases between the germline ends. The CDR3 runs 14 residues. In DNA, the CDR3 is TGTGCCTGGAGTGGGGGAATTCTCCAATACGAGCAGTACTTC. As protein: CAWSGGILQYEQYF.